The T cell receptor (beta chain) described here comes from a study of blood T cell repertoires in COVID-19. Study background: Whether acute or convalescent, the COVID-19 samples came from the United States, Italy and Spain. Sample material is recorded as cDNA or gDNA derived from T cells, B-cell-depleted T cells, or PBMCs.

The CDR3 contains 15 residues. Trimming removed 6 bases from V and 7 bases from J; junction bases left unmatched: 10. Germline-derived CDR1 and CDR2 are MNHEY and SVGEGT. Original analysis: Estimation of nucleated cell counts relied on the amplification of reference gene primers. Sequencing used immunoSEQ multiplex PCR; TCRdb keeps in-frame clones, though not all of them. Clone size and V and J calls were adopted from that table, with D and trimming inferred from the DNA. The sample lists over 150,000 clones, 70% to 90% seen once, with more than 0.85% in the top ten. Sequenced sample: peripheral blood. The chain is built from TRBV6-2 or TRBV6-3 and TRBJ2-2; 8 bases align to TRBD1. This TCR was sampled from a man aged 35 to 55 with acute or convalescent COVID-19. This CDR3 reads CASSLLGQGYGELFF. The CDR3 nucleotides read TGTGCCAGCAGCCTCCTAGGACAGGGTTACGGGGAGCTGTTTTTT.